The clone carrying this T cell receptor (beta chain) was detected only once. These data originate in a study of Ad26.COV2.S vaccination and SARS-CoV-2 variants. Germline CDR1 reads SGHTA; CDR2 reads FQGNSA. V gave up 2 bases and J gave up 4 bases, with 17 bases separating them. This CDR3 has 16 amino acids. Produced via immunoSEQ multiplex PCR; TCRdb's table is partial and in-frame only. The sample contains about 440,000 clones, about nine tenths of which appear only once. Indicated treatment: some 19 received Ad26.COV2.S at low or high dose, single or two shots; roughly five received placebo; per-sample allocation not given. Day 63 after the first injection of vaccine or placebo was the sampling time.

This sequence joins TRBV7-2 and TRBJ1-1, with a possible D match to TRBD1 (6 bases). This receptor was obtained from a person between 18 and 65 years old who received the Ad26.COV2.S COVID-19 vaccine or a placebo. The source material was peripheral blood, sampled in a trial of Ad26.COV2.S vaccine versus placebo. Here the CDR3 DNA reads TGTGCCAGCAGCTTAAATAGAGGCAGGGGCAGCACTGAAGCTTTCTTT. Encoded protein: CASSLNRGRGSTEAFF.